A single sample is the source of the 17 T cell receptor beta chains below, sequenced in a study of cytomegalovirus exposure and HLA in healthy donors. PCR amplification relied on 60 Vbeta primers (plus 13 Jbeta primers). The repertoire was sequenced with immunoSEQ multiplex PCR; TCRdb's copy has only in-frame clones and lacks some. There are 180,000 or so clones in the sample, with 0.74% held by the top ten. Sequencing was performed on PBMCs. The source of these receptors is a boy aged 10-17 years in good health and CMV-seronegative.

The chain links TRBV11-3 to TRBJ2-1, with TRBD1 as a possible D gene (5 bases). The CDR3 is made up of 12 amino acids. V gave up 5 bases and J gave up 7 bases, with 9 bases separating them. Germline V lookup: CDR1 SGHNT, CDR2 YENEEA. CDR3 nucleotides: TGTGCCAGCAGCCCTAACAGGAATGAGCAGTTCTTC. Its protein is CASSPNRNEQFF.

The CDR3 nucleotides read TGTGCCAGCAGTGAACCACCCGCGGGGGCTTCCAATGAGCAGTTCTTC. Translating gives CASSEPPAGASNEQFF. V usage is TRBV2 and J usage is TRBJ2-1; D is perhaps TRBD2 (7 bases). CDR1 and CDR2 (germline): SNHLY, FYNNEI. The CDR3 totals 16 residues. The V gene lost 2 bases and the J gene lost 6 bases, with 17 bases spanning the gap.

Comments on this clone: Mismatch with germline at one junction end may stem from a read error. Other DNA sequences from this sample encode an identical CDR3 as well. The CDR3 protein is CASSRDYYGYTF. The CDR3 coding sequence is TGTGCCAGCTCCAGGGATTACTATGGCTATACCTTC. This rearrangement joins TRBV7-9 to TRBJ1-2; tentatively, D is TRBD1 (5 bases). The germline CDR1 and CDR2 sequences are SEHNR and FQNEAQ (reference sequence). CDR3 length: 12 amino acids.

This chain joins TRBV6-6 and TRBJ2-7; 9 positions agree with TRBD1. Germline V gives CDR1 MNHNY, CDR2 SVGAGI (reference sequence). Trimming at V came to 4 bases and at J to 7 bases, leaving 8 bases not matched to a gene. The CDR3 spans 14 residues. The CDR3 DNA is TGTGCCAGCAGTTCTGAGGGGGACAGGGATGAGCAGTACTTC. Translation gives CASSSEGDRDEQYF.

The chain links TRBV7-9 to TRBJ1-1; D may be TRBD1 (6 bases). Per the germline V gene, CDR1 is SEHNR and CDR2 is FQNEAQ (reference sequence). There are 17 residues in the CDR3. Deletions cut 6 bases from V and 11 bases from J, with 31 bases between. The CDR3 DNA follows: TGTGCCAGCAGAAGAACGGGGACGAACGGGGGGCCAGCCGGGGCTTTCTTT. It is translated as CASRRTGTNGGPAGAFF.

The gene calls are TRBV25-1 and TRBJ1-4; D not resolved. V was shortened by 5 bases and J by 0 bases, with 7 bases between the two germline ends. The CDR3 is made up of 14 amino acids. Germline V lookup: CDR1 MGHDK, CDR2 SYGVNS. CDR3 loop: CASSRAATNEKLFF. In DNA, the CDR3 is TGTGCCAGCAGTCGTGCAGCAACTAATGAAAAACTGTTTTTT.

The genes are TRBV6-5 and TRBJ1-1; D is ambiguous. The ends were cut back, 0 bases at V and 6 bases at J, with 8 bases in the middle. The germline V gene encodes CDR1 MNHEY and CDR2 SVGAGI. This CDR3 has 13 amino acids. The CDR3 nucleotides are TGTGCCAGCAGTTACTCGTCGAGGGCTGAAGCTTTCTTT. This sequence encodes CASSYSSRAEAFF.

The chain carries TRBV5-1 and TRBJ2-2; 9 nucleotides match TRBD2. CDR3 length: 15 amino acids. V gave up 5 bases and J gave up 5 bases; unmatched junction bases: 7. Germline V CDR1 and CDR2: SGHRS, YFSETQ. In DNA form, the CDR3 reads TGCGCCAGCAGTTGGGTAGCGGGGGCGACCGGGGAGCTGTTTTTT. Translation gives CASSWVAGATGELFF.

The CDR3 sequence is CASSEWGGRSYEQYF. The CDR3 DNA is TGTGCCAGCAGTGAATGGGGGGGCCGCTCCTACGAGCAGTACTTC. J is TRBJ2-5 and V is TRBV6-1, with D maybe TRBD2 (7 bases). With the DNA end fitting TRBJ2-7 better, the J assignment may be wrong. The CDR3 has 15 amino acids. CDR1 is MNHNS and CDR2 is SASEGT in the germline V gene.

The V call is TRBV5-7, the J call TRBJ2-2, with D perhaps matching TRBD1 (6 bases). TRBV5-7 is noted as an ORF with a role that remains uncertain. The CDR3 is 15 amino acids. V lost 5 bases, J lost 5 bases, and 16 bases lay in between. The CDR3 nucleotides are TGTGCCAGCAGTGGGCTAGCCAGGGGAACCGGGGAGCTGTTTTTT. This gives the protein CASSGLARGTGELFF.

V is TRBV19 and J is TRBJ2-7; D may be TRBD1 (6 bases). From germline, CDR1 is LNHDA and CDR2 SQIVND (reference sequence). Trimming stripped 3 bases from V and 0 bases from J, with 12 bases between. The CDR3 is 15 amino acids. The chain's CDR3 is CASSMAGATSYEQYF. As DNA, the CDR3 is TGTGCCAGTAGTATGGCAGGGGCTACCTCCTACGAGCAGTACTTC.

The chain is built from TRBV6-5 and TRBJ1-1, with D possibly being TRBD1 (6 bases). CDR3 length: 15 amino acids. Between the trimmed V and J ends, which lost 0 bases and 3 bases, there was a span of 11 bases. The germline CDR1 and CDR2 sequences are MNHEY and SVGAGI. As DNA, the CDR3 is TGTGCCAGCAGTTACTCTACCGGGACATACACTGAAGCTTTCTTT. Its translation: CASSYSTGTYTEAFF.

The chain is built from TRBV29-1 and TRBJ1-2; D gene unclear. CDR1 is SQVTM and CDR2 is ANQGSEA in the germline V gene. The CDR3 length is 12 residues. The ends were cut back, 3 bases at V and 3 bases at J, with 8 bases in the middle. The DNA for the CDR3 is TGCAGCGTTGAGGCCGGGGACTATGGCTACACCTTC. Translating it yields CSVEAGDYGYTF.

The J gene is TRBJ2-7, the V gene TRBV4-3; 8 nucleotides agree with TRBD1. The CDR3 runs to 15 residues. The trim removed 1 base at V and 4 bases at J, leaving 6 bases unmatched. Germline assignment: CDR1 LGHNA and CDR2 YSLEER. CDR3 DNA sequence: TGCGCCAGCAGCCAAGGACAGGGGATAATTTACGAGCAGTACTTC. This codes for CASSQGQGIIYEQYF.

This rearrangement joins TRBV2 to TRBJ1-1; D not resolved. CDR1 and CDR2 from the germline V gene are SNHLY and FYNNEI. V gave up 3 bases and J gave up 4 bases, with 12 bases separating them. CDR3 length: 14 residues. CDR3 sequence: CASSDSSVATEAFF. DNA for the CDR3: TGTGCCAGCAGTGATTCATCCGTGGCCACTGAAGCTTTCTTT.

J is TRBJ2-1 and V is TRBV4-1; D call uncertain. V was clipped by 0 bases and J by 2 bases, with 5 bases between them. The CDR3 sequence is 14 residues long. Germline CDR1 MGHRA, CDR2 YSYEKL. CDR3 DNA sequence: TGCGCCAGCAGCCAAGATAAAACCTACAATGAGCAGTTCTTC. Translated, it gives CASSQDKTYNEQFF.

This chain joins TRBV11-2 and TRBJ2-2, with 8 bases lining up with TRBD2. The CDR3 runs to 16 residues. V lost 5 bases and J lost 5; bases outside the gene matches: 10. Germline-derived CDR1 and CDR2 are SGHAT and FQNNGV. CDR3 DNA sequence: TGTGCCAGCAGCCTCAGAGGAGCGGGGGTAACCGGGGAGCTGTTTTTT. It yields the protein CASSLRGAGVTGELFF.